Sequencing of this TCR beta chain was carried out in a study of blood T cell repertoires in COVID-19. Study in general: COVID-19 samples, acute and convalescent, were from the United States, Italy and Spain. Nucleic acid was either cDNA or gDNA, and it came from T cells, B-cell-depleted T cells, or PBMCs.

V gave up 1 base and J gave up 3 bases, with 15 bases separating them. The CDR3 length is 16 residues. Germline CDR1 SGHVS, CDR2 FQNEAQ. Original methodology: Nucleated cell counts were estimated from reference gene primer amplification. Libraries were prepared by immunoSEQ multiplex PCR; TCRdb keeps only in-frame clonotypes and omits some of them. Clone size and the V and J calls come from that table; the DNA yielded D and trimming. Of 150,000 to 200,000 clones in the sample, over 80% are singletons; the top ten hold roughly 6.6%. This TCR was recovered from a woman aged 40 to 50 with acute or convalescent COVID-19. The specimen was peripheral blood. J is TRBJ1-1 and V is TRBV7-8; tentatively, D is TRBD1 (5 bases). CDR3 sequence reads: CASSLVQGRWDTEAFF. The CDR3 DNA is TGTGCCAGCAGCTTAGTTCAGGGCCGGTGGGACACTGAAGCTTTCTTT.